This T cell receptor beta chain was captured by sequencing in a study of T cell responses to AZD1222 COVID-19 vaccine. Some clones are missing from TCRdb's copy, which holds only in-frame ones; the method was immunoSEQ multiplex PCR. This sample has about 110,000 clones, with nearly 90% found just once. The CDR3 runs 14 residues. Germline lookup yields CDR1 SGHRS and CDR2 YFSETQ. Trimming removed 4 bases at V and 2 bases at J, with 12 bases between. A remark on this clone: Its antigen remains unknown.

Whole-study results and caveats: All repertoire sampling was performed exclusively after the peak T cell response. Baseline serostatus was positive in only a handful of AZD1222 recipients. Spike-specific TCR breadth and depth rose after two AZD1222 doses. Donors were mostly white British, more females; clonal diversity possibly underestimated.

The rearrangement links TRBV5-1 to TRBJ1-1, with D possibly TRBD1 on 5 matching bases. The clonotype originates from an adult in good health. Specimen: peripheral blood, collected on day 0 of MenACWY control vaccination. The CDR3 loop is CASSPGGRNTEAFF. CDR3 DNA sequence: TGCGCCAGCAGCCCGGGGGGGAGAAACACTGAAGCTTTCTTT.